The source of this T cell receptor beta chain is a study of shared T cell receptors in the human thymus. CDR1 SGHAT and CDR2 FQNNGV come from the germline V gene. V was shortened by 5 bases and J by 2 bases, with 12 bases between the two germline ends. The length of the CDR3 is 14 residues. Produced via immunoSEQ multiplex PCR; TCRdb's table is partial and in-frame only. The sample lists hundreds of thousands of clones, over 75% occurring once. The sample was also linked to a second study, of human thymus T cells. Turning to that study: Healthy Finnish infants undergoing corrective surgery for congenital heart defects provided the donor material. It was from resections taken during corrective heart surgery that the thymus tissue came. Thymic and blood repertoires appeared to show biased V and J gene usage.

The sequenced material came from thymocytes. This chain connects TRBV11-2 to TRBJ2-5; a weak D match, TRBD1 (6 bases). The origin of this receptor is a boy under three years old with a congenital heart defect. CDR3 loop: CASSRDMGQETQYF. The CDR3 DNA follows: TGTGCCAGCAGCCGGGACATGGGACAAGAGACCCAGTACTTC.